This is a list of T cell receptor beta chains from one sample in a study of blood T cell repertoires in COVID-19. TCRdb's copy holds only in-frame clones and misses some; the assay was immunoSEQ multiplex PCR. Of a few hundred thousand clones listed, around 87% are singletons. The sample consisted of PBMCs or T cells enriched from blood (not recorded which). Source of these receptors: a middle-aged man in a cohort exposed to, infected with or recovered from COVID-19 (not recorded which). The CDR3 runs from the conserved cysteine through the conserved F or W. D genes are given only for firm matches. The listing skips clone size in some rows; elsewhere it reads once, few, many or a size class.

J gene,clone size,D gene,V gene,CDR3 protein,CDR3 DNA
TRBJ2-5,-,TRBD2,TRBV27,CASRRTSGPKGETQYF,TGTGCCAGCCGTAGAACTAGCGGGCCGAAGGGGGAGACCCAGTACTTC
TRBJ1-2,-,-,TRBV3-1/TRBV3-2,CASSQGGTHGYTF,TGTGCCAGCAGCCAAGGGGGCACCCATGGCTACACCTTC
TRBJ2-1,-,-,TRBV27,CASSPDRYNNEQFF,TGTGCCAGCAGTCCAGACAGGTATAACAATGAGCAGTTCTTC
TRBJ1-4,-,TRBD1,TRBV16,CASSQKTGQKLFF,TGTGCCAGCAGCCAGAAGACAGGGCAGAAACTGTTTTTT
TRBJ1-6,once,TRBD1,TRBV27,CASSPGTGSSYNSPLHF,TGTGCCAGCAGCCCAGGGACAGGAAGCTCCTATAATTCACCCCTCCACTTT
TRBJ2-7,-,-,TRBV11-1,CASWGPGAYEQYF,TGTGCCAGCTGGGGACCGGGGGCCTACGAGCAGTACTTC
TRBJ2-5,-,-,TRBV2,CASLGRFQETQYF,TGTGCCAGCCTGGGGAGATTCCAAGAGACCCAGTACTTC
TRBJ1-2,-,-,TRBV4-1,CASRGGGGDYGYTF,TGCGCCAGCCGCGGGGGAGGCGGGGACTATGGCTACACCTTC
TRBJ2-3,-,TRBD2,TRBV7-9,CASSPSRSGSTDTQYF,TGTGCCAGCAGCCCCTCCCGTAGCGGGAGTACAGATACGCAGTATTTT
TRBJ2-2,-,TRBD1,TRBV3-1/TRBV3-2,CASSQLRQGANTGELFF,TGTGCCAGCAGCCAACTACGACAGGGCGCGAACACCGGGGAGCTGTTTTTT
TRBJ1-1,-,-,TRBV2,CASSPIDNDRGEAFF,TGTGCCAGCAGCCCAATAGACAACGATAGGGGTGAAGCTTTCTTT
TRBJ2-7,-,-,TRBV27,CASSRAPTYEQYF,TGTGCCAGCAGCCGCGCCCCCACCTACGAGCAGTACTTC
TRBJ2-2,once,TRBD2,TRBV5-5,CASSLVAGVIGELFF,TGTGCCAGCAGCTTGGTGGCGGGAGTAATCGGGGAGCTGTTTTTT
TRBJ2-7,-,TRBD2,TRBV6-2/TRBV6-3,CASSYRTSGSGYEQYF,TGTGCCAGCAGTTACCGGACTAGCGGGAGTGGGTACGAGCAGTACTTC
TRBJ2-7,once,TRBD1,TRBV15,CATSRGQGRDEQYF,TGTGCCACCAGCCGCGGACAGGGTAGGGACGAGCAGTACTTC
TRBJ2-7,-,TRBD2,TRBV30,CAWSLQGLSSGAPHEQYF,TGTGCCTGGAGCCTCCAGGGGCTCTCTAGCGGGGCCCCCCACGAGCAGTACTTC
TRBJ1-4,-,TRBD1,TRBV4-2,CASSRTSGQTNEKLFF,TGTGCCAGCAGCCGAACCTCGGGACAGACTAATGAAAAACTGTTTTTT
TRBJ1-2,-,-,TRBV4-2,CASSQDRTEYGYTF,TGTGCCAGCAGCCAAGATCGGACAGAGTATGGCTACACCTTC
TRBJ2-7,-,TRBD1,TRBV9,CASSTRGGTGVEQYF,TGTGCCAGCAGCACTAGGGGAGGGACAGGGGTCGAGCAGTACTTC
TRBJ2-2,-,TRBD2,TRBV6-5,CASSFNLAGGPGELFF,TGTGCCAGCAGTTTCAACTTAGCGGGAGGGCCCGGGGAGCTGTTTTTT
TRBJ1-5,-,-,TRBV2,CASSFSGQPQHF,TGTGCCAGCAGTTTCTCGGGGCAGCCCCAGCATTTT
TRBJ2-5,-,TRBD2,TRBV2,CASASGTSQETQYF,TGTGCCAGCGCCAGCGGGACGTCACAAGAGACCCAGTACTTC
TRBJ1-5,-,-,TRBV10-3,CAISDSKVGGHSNQPQHF,TGTGCCATCAGTGACTCCAAGGTCGGCGGGCATAGCAATCAGCCCCAGCATTTT
TRBJ2-2,-,-,TRBV20-1,CSASRLGSSTGELFF,TGCAGTGCTAGTAGGTTGGGCAGCTCCACCGGGGAGCTGTTTTTT
TRBJ1-1,-,TRBD1,TRBV5-4,CASSRTGGTEAFF,TGTGCCAGCAGCAGGACAGGGGGCACTGAAGCTTTCTTT
TRBJ2-1,-,-,TRBV5-4,CASSLGAGGDEQFF,TGTGCCAGCAGCTTGGGAGCGGGCGGGGATGAGCAGTTCTTC
TRBJ1-6,few,-,TRBV9,CASSVLDRWNSPLHF,TGTGCCAGCAGCGTCCTCGACAGGTGGAATTCACCCCTCCACTTT
TRBJ1-5,-,TRBD1,TRBV19,CATAGQGNQPQHF,TGTGCCACGGCCGGACAGGGGAATCAGCCCCAGCATTTT
TRBJ1-4,-,TRBD1,TRBV5-4,CASSQDRGEKLFF,TGTGCCAGCAGCCAGGACAGGGGCGAAAAACTGTTTTTT
TRBJ1-3,once,-,TRBV18,CASSPPAGYSGNTIYF,TGTGCCAGCTCACCACCTGCAGGGTACTCTGGAAACACCATATATTTT